Each of the 18 T cell receptor beta chains below was sequenced from the same sample in a study of blood T cells in healthy people across ages. Together with a sample-barcoded 5' primer, a J-beta primer mix was included in a second PCR lasting roughly 6 to 12 cycles. Via MiXCR, TCRdb re-called the 5' RACE reads, giving one row per CDR3 protein. Altogether 1.5 million to 2 million distinct CDR3 sequences are present, about 50% being singletons, with the ten largest covering less than 2.5%. Sequencing was done on a sample of blood. The source is a woman in her 40s in good health.

V usage is TRBV7-9 and J usage is TRBJ1-4; possible D gene TRBD1, 5 bases. This CDR3 is built from 15 residues. In germline, CDR1 is SEHNR, CDR2 FQNEAQ (reference sequence). V was pared by 1 base and J by 4 bases, with 10 bases between. The CDR3 DNA is TGTGCCAGCAGCTTAGGGGACGGCCGTAATGAAAAACTGTTTTTT. As protein: CASSLGDGRNEKLFF.

This clonotype came up a few times. J is TRBJ2-5 and V is TRBV7-2; the match to TRBD2 covers 8 bases. Germline CDR1 reads SGHTA; CDR2 reads FQGNSA. The junction had 7 bases not matched to a gene; V was cut back by 5 bases and J by 2 bases. CDR3 size: 15 residues. CDR3 in amino acids: CASSKYSGVQETQYF. CDR3 bases: TGTGCCAGCAGCAAGTATAGCGGGGTGCAAGAGACCCAGTACTTC.

The chain is built from TRBV10-3 and TRBJ2-1, with TRBD2 matching 15 bases. The germline V gene encodes CDR1 ENHRY and CDR2 SYGVKD. The CDR3 spans 14 residues. J lost 6 bases, V lost 10 bases, and 4 bases had no gene match. In DNA, the CDR3 is TGTGCCACCGGGACTAGCGGGGGGACCAATGAGCAGTTCTTC. This sequence encodes CATGTSGGTNEQFF.

The CDR3 DNA is TGTGCCAGCAGTTTATTGTCCTCGGTCGGACCCAAACTCGGGCGGATCCAGTACTTC. Its translation: CASSLLSSVGPKLGRIQYF. V gene TRBV28 combines with J gene TRBJ2-5; D call uncertain. The CDR3 has 19 amino acids. Trimming pared 1 base from V and 10 bases from J, leaving 31 bases between. The germline CDR1 and CDR2 sequences are MDHEN and SYDVKM.

The J gene is TRBJ1-2, the V gene TRBV3-1; weak D call: TRBD1 (6 bases). V was trimmed by 3 bases and J by 1 base, leaving 15 bases between them. Per germline, CDR1 LGHDT and CDR2 YNNKEL (reference sequence). The length of the CDR3 is 16 residues. The CDR3 region has the DNA TGTGCCAGCAGCCATCGTTTGCGCAGGGGTAACTATGGCTACACCTTC. Translation: CASSHRLRRGNYGYTF.

The sample holds a few counts of this clonotype. The V call is TRBV6-2 or TRBV6-3, the J call TRBJ2-5, with 9 bases fitting TRBD2. V shed 4 bases and J 2 bases; nucleotides not matched to a gene: 29. Germline assignment: CDR1 MNHEY and CDR2 SVGEGT. The CDR3 is 23 residues long. The chain's CDR3 is CASSCRRRDSNLAGSPLQETQYF. The DNA of the CDR3 is TGTGCCAGCAGTTGCCGGCGCCGGGACAGCAACCTAGCGGGGTCACCCCTACAAGAGACCCAGTACTTC.

The V and J genes are TRBV28 and TRBJ1-2; D gene uncertain. Germline V lookup: CDR1 MDHEN, CDR2 SYDVKM. This CDR3 has 12 residues. Trimming removed 7 bases from V and 4 bases from J, with 10 bases in between. The CDR3, as DNA: TGTGCCAGCACCGACCTAGGCTATGGCTACACCTTC. Translated: CASTDLGYGYTF.

Only a few counts were recorded for this clonotype. The rearrangement links TRBV5-1 to TRBJ2-3; 8 nucleotides match TRBD2. V shed 4 bases, J shed 4 bases, and the junction held 8 bases outside the gene matches. This CDR3 contains 15 residues. Germline-derived CDR1 and CDR2 are SGHRS and YFSETQ. This CDR3 reads CASSLTGGAADTQYF. The CDR3 DNA reads TGCGCCAGCAGCCTGACGGGGGGGGCAGCAGATACGCAGTATTTT.

This chain uses TRBV7-2 with TRBJ2-3, with 7 bases lining up with TRBD2. CDR1 SGHTA and CDR2 FQGNSA come from the germline V gene. The CDR3 has 16 amino acids. V trimming: 1 base; J trimming: 1 base; junction bases outside the gene matches: 5. The CDR3 DNA reads TGTGCCAGCAGCTTAGTTCCAGCGGGACGCACAGATACGCAGTATTTT. Residues: CASSLVPAGRTDTQYF.

The genes are TRBV4-2 and TRBJ2-1; 11 bases agree with TRBD1. Germline CDR1 reads LGHNA; CDR2 reads YNFKEQ. This CDR3 has 16 amino acids. The V segment lost 2 bases and the J segment 6 bases; nucleotides outside the gene matches: 6. In DNA form, the CDR3 reads TGTGCCAGCAGCCAACCCGGGACAGGGGGAAGCAATGAGCAGTTCTTC. Its protein is CASSQPGTGGSNEQFF.

This clonotype came up a few times. This chain joins TRBV29-1 and TRBJ2-5; perhaps TRBD1 as D (5 bases). The CDR3 extends over 13 amino acids. V dropped 4 bases and J dropped 5 bases, with 14 bases sitting between them. Per germline, CDR1 SQVTM and CDR2 ANQGSEA. The DNA for the CDR3 is TGCAGCGTTGTGGGGCAGGCTATGGAGACCCAGTACTTC. It specifies CSVVGQAMETQYF.

The V gene is TRBV7-9, the J gene TRBJ2-3; possibly TRBD2 for D (5 bases). There are 12 residues in the CDR3. The ends were cut back, 9 bases at V and 7 bases at J, with 14 bases in the middle. Germline V lookup: CDR1 SEHNR, CDR2 FQNEAQ (reference sequence). In DNA, the CDR3 is TGTGCCAGTCGGAGAAGCGGCTATACGCAGTATTTT. Amino acid sequence: CASRRSGYTQYF.

V and J are TRBV6-2 or TRBV6-3 and TRBJ2-5; D uncertain. This CDR3 is 12 amino acids long. The ends were cut back, 5 bases at V and 8 bases at J, with 12 bases in the middle. The germline gives CDR1 MNHEY, CDR2 SVGEGT. Here the CDR3 DNA reads TGTGCCAGCAGTCACCCGGATAATACCCAGTACTTC. Translated, it gives CASSHPDNTQYF.

This clonotype was detected a few times. The rearrangement links TRBV24-1 to TRBJ2-4, with TRBD1 matching over 7 bases. The CDR3 runs 13 residues. CDR1 is KGHDR and CDR2 is SFDVKD in the germline V gene. J was trimmed by 8 bases and V by 3 bases; bases with no gene match: 3. As DNA, the CDR3 is TGTGCCACCAGTGATCCGGGACAGTACATTCAGTACTTC. Its translation is CATSDPGQYIQYF.

The chain joins TRBV24-1 to TRBJ1-2; 8 positions match TRBD1. V dropped 3 bases and J dropped 3; count of bases not matched to a gene: 5. Germline assignment: CDR1 KGHDR and CDR2 SFDVKD. The CDR3 is 15 amino acids. CDR3 nucleotides: TGTGCCACCAGTGATGATGACAGGGGCCACTATGGCTACACCTTC. It specifies CATSDDDRGHYGYTF.

V usage is TRBV28 and J usage is TRBJ2-3, with a possible D match to TRBD1 (5 bases). The germline CDR1 and CDR2 sequences are MDHEN and SYDVKM. V lost 5 bases and J 2 bases, leaving 17 bases between the germline ends. The CDR3 has 16 amino acids. The CDR3 loop reads CASSPAGPMSTDTQYF. DNA for the CDR3: TGTGCCAGCAGTCCCGCAGGGCCTATGTCCACAGATACGCAGTATTTT.

The V and J genes are TRBV10-3 and TRBJ2-7, with 10 bases lining up with TRBD2. The CDR3 sequence is 15 residues long. With 6 bases clipped from V and 2 bases from J, the junction kept 7 bases outside the gene matches. Per the germline V gene, CDR1 is ENHRY and CDR2 is SYGVKD. The CDR3 spells CAISDGLAGAYEQYF. CDR3 in DNA: TGTGCCATCAGCGACGGGCTAGCGGGGGCCTACGAGCAGTACTTC.

The rearrangement links TRBV5-6 to TRBJ2-7, with TRBD1 identical over 11 bases. The V gene end was trimmed by 1 base and the J gene end by 4 bases; junction bases not matched to a gene: 10. Germline V gene sequence: CDR1 SGHDT, CDR2 YYEEEE. The CDR3 is 17 residues long. The CDR3 is CASSLSPSGTGGYEQYF. DNA of the CDR3: TGTGCCAGCAGCTTGTCCCCTTCCGGGACAGGGGGGTACGAGCAGTACTTC.